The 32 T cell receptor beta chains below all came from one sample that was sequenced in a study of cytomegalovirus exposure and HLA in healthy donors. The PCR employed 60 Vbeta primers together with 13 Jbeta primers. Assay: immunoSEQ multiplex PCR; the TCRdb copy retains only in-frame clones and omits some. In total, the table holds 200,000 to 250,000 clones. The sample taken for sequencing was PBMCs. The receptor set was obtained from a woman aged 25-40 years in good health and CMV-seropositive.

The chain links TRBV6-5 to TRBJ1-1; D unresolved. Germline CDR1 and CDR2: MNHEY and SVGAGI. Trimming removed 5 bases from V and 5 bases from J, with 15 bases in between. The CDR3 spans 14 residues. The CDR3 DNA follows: TGTGCCAGCAGTCCCGGCAGGTTACTTACTGAAGCTTTCTTT. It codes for CASSPGRLLTEAFF.

The CDR3 spells CASSSPGSYNSPLHF. The CDR3 DNA sequence: TGTGCCAGCAGCTCCCCCGGCTCCTATAATTCACCCCTCCACTTT. V gene TRBV7-8 combines with J gene TRBJ1-6; D not resolved. Germline values: CDR1 SGHVS, CDR2 FQNEAQ. The CDR3 runs 15 residues. The ends were cut back, 4 bases at V and 0 bases at J, with 7 bases in the middle.

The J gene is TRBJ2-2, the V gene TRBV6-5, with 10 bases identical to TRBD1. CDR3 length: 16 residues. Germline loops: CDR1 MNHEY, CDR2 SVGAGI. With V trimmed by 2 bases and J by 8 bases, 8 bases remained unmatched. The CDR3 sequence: CASSYAGQGWIGELFF. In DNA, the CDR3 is TGTGCCAGCAGTTACGCGGGACAGGGGTGGATAGGGGAGCTGTTTTTT.

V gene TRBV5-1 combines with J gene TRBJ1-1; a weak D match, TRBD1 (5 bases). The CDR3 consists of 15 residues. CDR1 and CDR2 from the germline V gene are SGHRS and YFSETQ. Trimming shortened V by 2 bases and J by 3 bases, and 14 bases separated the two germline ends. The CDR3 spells CASSFGRGSDTEAFF. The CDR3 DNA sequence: TGCGCCAGCAGCTTCGGTAGGGGCTCGGACACTGAAGCTTTCTTT. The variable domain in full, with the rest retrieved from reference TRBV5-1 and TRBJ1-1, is KAGVTQTPRYLIKTRGQQVTLSCSPISGHRSVSWYQQTPGQGLQFLFEYFSETQRNKGNFPGRFSGRQFSNSRSEMNVSTLELGDSALYLCASSFGRGSDTEAFFGQGTRLTVV.

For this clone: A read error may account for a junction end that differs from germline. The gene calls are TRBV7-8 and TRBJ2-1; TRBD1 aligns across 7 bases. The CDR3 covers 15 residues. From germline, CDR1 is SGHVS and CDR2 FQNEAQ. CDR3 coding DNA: TGTGCCAGCAGCTCAAACCCGGGACAGTACAGTGAGCAGTTCTTC. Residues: CASSSNPGQYSEQFF. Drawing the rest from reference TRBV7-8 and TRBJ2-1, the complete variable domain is GAGVSQSPRYKVAKRGQDVALRCDPISGHVSLFWYQQALGQGPEFLTYFQNEAQLDKSGLPSDRFFAERPEGSVSTLKIQRTQQEDSAVYLCASSSNPGQYSEQFFGPGTRLTVL.

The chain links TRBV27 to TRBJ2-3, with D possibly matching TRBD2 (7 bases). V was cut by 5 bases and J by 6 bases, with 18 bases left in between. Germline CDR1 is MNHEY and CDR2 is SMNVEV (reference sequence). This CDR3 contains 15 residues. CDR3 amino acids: CASSRRRGPRDTQYF. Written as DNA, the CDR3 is TGTGCCAGCAGTCGCAGGCGGGGGCCGCGGGATACGCAGTATTTT.

This chain's CDR3 is CASSLVGTGTDTQYF. DNA for the CDR3: TGCGCCAGCAGCCTCGTGGGGACAGGCACAGATACGCAGTATTTT. The chain recombines TRBV4-1 with TRBJ2-3; 7 bases map to TRBD1. Germline V gene data show CDR1 as MGHRA and CDR2 as YSYEKL. This CDR3 is 15 amino acids long. The V segment lost 4 bases and the J segment 1 base; nucleotides outside the gene matches: 5.

Here the CDR3 DNA reads TGTGCCAGCAGTTTAATGGGACAGGGGTCTCGGCCCCAGCATTTT. This codes for CASSLMGQGSRPQHF. V usage is TRBV28 and J usage is TRBJ1-5; 10 bases map to TRBD1. Germline lookup yields CDR1 MDHEN and CDR2 SYDVKM. CDR3 length equals 15 residues. Trimming at V came to 2 bases and at J to 9 bases, leaving 7 bases not matched to a gene.

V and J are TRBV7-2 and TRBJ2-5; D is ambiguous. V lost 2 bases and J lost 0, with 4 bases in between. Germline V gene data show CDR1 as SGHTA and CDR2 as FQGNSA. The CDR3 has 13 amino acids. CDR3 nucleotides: TGTGCCAGCAGCTTACCAAACCAAGAGACCCAGTACTTC. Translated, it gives CASSLPNQETQYF.

The CDR3 reads CASSDFTGSGANVLTF. DNA for the CDR3: TGTGCCAGCAGCGATTTTACAGGGTCAGGGGCCAACGTCCTGACTTTC. J is TRBJ2-6 and V is TRBV7-7; D possibly corresponds to TRBD1 (6 bases). The CDR3 is 16 residues long. V was cut by 5 bases and J by 4 bases, with 15 bases left in between. Germline CDR1 and CDR2: SSHAT and FNYEAQ (reference sequence).

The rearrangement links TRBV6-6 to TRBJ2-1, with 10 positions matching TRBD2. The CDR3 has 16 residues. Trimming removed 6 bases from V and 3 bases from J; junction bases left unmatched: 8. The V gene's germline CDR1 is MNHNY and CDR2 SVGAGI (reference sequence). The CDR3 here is CASRRTSGVRYNEQFF. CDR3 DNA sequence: TGTGCCAGCAGGCGAACTAGCGGGGTTCGCTACAATGAGCAGTTCTTC.

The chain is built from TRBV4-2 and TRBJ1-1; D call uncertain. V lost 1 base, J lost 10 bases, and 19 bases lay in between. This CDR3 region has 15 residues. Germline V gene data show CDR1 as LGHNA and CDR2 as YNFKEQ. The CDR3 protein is CASSQALGSLRGAFF. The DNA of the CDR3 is TGTGCCAGCAGCCAAGCTTTGGGAAGCCTTCGGGGAGCTTTCTTT.

CDR3 nucleotides: TGTGCCAGCAGTATTCTCAGGGGCTCTGGGGCCAACGTCCTGACTTTC. Its protein product is CASSILRGSGANVLTF. V is TRBV27 and J is TRBJ2-6, with D possibly TRBD1 on 6 matching bases. Deletions cut 5 bases from V and 0 bases from J, with 11 bases between. The CDR3 is 16 residues long. CDR1 and CDR2 (germline): MNHEY, SMNVEV (reference sequence).

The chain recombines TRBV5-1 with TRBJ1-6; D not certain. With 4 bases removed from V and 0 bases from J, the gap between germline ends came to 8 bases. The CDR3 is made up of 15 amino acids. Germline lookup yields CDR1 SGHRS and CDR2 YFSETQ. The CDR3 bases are TGCGCCAGCAGCCCCGGTGCCTCCTATAATTCACCCCTCCACTTT. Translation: CASSPGASYNSPLHF.

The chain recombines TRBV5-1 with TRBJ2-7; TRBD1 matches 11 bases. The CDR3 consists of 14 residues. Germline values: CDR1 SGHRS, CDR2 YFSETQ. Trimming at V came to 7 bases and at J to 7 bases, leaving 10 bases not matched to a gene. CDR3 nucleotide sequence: TGCGCCAGCGGGGTCGGACAGGGGGCCAGGGAGCAGTACTTC. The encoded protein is CASGVGQGAREQYF.

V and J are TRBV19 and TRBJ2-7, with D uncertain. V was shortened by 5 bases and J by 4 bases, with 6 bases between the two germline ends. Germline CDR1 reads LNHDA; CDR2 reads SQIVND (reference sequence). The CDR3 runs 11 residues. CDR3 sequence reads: CASSHSYEQYF. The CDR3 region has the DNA TGTGCCAGTAGTCACTCGTACGAGCAGTACTTC.

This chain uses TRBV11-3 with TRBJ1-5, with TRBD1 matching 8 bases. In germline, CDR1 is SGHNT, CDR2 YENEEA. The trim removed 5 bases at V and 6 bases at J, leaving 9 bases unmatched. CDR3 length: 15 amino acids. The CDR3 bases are TGTGCCAGCAGCCACTCGGACAGGGCGGGTCAGCCCCAGCATTTT. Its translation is CASSHSDRAGQPQHF.

CDR3 protein: CASSQGDTGELFF. CDR3 DNA sequence: TGTGCCAGCTCGCAGGGTGACACCGGGGAGCTGTTTTTT. The genes are TRBV18 and TRBJ2-2, with D tentatively TRBD1 (5 bases). V shed 6 bases and J shed 3 bases, with 8 bases lying between them. The germline CDR1 and CDR2 sequences are KGHSH and LQKENI. The CDR3 sequence is 13 residues long.

This CDR3 reads CASSQDDPGLAGGYEQYF. CDR3 nucleotide sequence: TGCGCCAGCAGCCAAGATGACCCGGGACTAGCGGGAGGGTACGAGCAGTACTTC. The V gene is TRBV4-1, the J gene TRBJ2-7; 16 bases are a match to TRBD2. The J segment lost 4 bases and the V segment lost 0 bases, leaving 6 bases of the junction unmatched. The length of the CDR3 is 18 residues. Per the germline V gene, CDR1 is MGHRA and CDR2 is YSYEKL.

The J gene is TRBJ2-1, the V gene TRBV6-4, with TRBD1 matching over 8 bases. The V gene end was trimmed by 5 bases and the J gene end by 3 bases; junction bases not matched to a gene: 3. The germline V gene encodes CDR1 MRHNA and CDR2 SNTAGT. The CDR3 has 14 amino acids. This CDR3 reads CASSPTGGYNEQFF. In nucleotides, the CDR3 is TGTGCCAGCAGTCCCACAGGGGGCTACAATGAGCAGTTCTTC.

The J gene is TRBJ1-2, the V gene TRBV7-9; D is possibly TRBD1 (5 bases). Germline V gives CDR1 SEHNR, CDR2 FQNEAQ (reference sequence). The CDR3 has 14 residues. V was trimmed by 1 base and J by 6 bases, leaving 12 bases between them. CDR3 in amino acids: CASSLVQGLNGYTF. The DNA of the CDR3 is TGTGCCAGCAGCTTAGTTCAGGGTTTGAATGGCTACACCTTC.

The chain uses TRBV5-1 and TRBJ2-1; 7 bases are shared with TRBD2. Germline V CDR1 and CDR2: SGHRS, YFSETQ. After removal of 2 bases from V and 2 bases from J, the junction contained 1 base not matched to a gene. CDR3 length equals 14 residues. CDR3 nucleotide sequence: TGCGCCAGCAGCTTAACTAGCGCCTACAATGAGCAGTTCTTC. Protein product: CASSLTSAYNEQFF. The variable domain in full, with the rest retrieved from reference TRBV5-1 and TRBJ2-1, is KAGVTQTPRYLIKTRGQQVTLSCSPISGHRSVSWYQQTPGQGLQFLFEYFSETQRNKGNFPGRFSGRQFSNSRSEMNVSTLELGDSALYLCASSLTSAYNEQFFGPGTRLTVL.

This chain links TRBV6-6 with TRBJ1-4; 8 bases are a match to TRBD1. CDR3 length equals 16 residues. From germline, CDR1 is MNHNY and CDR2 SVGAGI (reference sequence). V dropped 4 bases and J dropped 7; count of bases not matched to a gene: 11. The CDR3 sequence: CASSFTTGGRREKLFF. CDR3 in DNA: TGTGCCAGCAGTTTCACCACAGGGGGACGTCGTGAAAAACTGTTTTTT.

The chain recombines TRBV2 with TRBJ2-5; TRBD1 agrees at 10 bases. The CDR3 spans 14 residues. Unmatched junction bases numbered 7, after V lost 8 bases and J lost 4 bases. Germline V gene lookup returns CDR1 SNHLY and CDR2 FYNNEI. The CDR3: CASRDRGSLETQYF. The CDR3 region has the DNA TGTGCCAGCCGGGACAGGGGAAGTTTAGAGACCCAGTACTTC. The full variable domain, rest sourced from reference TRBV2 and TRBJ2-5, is EPEVTQTPSHQVTQMGQEVILRCVPISNHLYFYWYRQILGQKVEFLVSFYNNEISEKSEIFDDQFSVERPDGSNFTLKIRSTKLEDSAMYFCASRDRGSLETQYFGPGTRLLVL.

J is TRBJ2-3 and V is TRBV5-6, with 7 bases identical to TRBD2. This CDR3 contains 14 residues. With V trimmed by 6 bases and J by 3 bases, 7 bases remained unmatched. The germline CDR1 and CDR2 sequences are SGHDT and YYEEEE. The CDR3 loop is CASNQAGLTDTQYF. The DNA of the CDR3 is TGTGCCAGCAACCAAGCGGGATTAACAGATACGCAGTATTTT.

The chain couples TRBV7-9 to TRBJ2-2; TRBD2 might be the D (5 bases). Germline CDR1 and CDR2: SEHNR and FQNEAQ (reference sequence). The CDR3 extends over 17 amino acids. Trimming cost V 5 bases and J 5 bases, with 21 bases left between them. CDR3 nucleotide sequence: TGTGCCAGCAGCCCAATGGGGAGCTCCCCTGTTACCGGGGAGCTGTTTTTT. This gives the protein CASSPMGSSPVTGELFF.

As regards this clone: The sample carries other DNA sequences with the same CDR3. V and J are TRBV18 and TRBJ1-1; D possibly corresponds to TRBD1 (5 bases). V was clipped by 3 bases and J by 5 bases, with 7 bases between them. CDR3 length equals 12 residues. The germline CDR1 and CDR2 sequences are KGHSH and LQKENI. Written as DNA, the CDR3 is TGTGCCAGCTCACCTCAGGGTACTGAAGCTTTCTTT. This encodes CASSPQGTEAFF.

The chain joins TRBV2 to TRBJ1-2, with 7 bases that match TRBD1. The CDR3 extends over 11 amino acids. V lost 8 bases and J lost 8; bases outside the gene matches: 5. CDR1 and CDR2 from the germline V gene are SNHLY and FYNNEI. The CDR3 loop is CASRGTVGYTF. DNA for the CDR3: TGTGCCAGCCGGGGGACAGTAGGCTACACCTTC.

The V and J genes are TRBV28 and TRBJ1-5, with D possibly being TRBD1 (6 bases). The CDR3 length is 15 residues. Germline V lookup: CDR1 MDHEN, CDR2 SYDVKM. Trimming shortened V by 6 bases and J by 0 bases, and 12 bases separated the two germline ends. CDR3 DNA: TGTGCCAGCAGGGGGACATTTTATAGCAATCAGCCCCAGCATTTT. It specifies CASRGTFYSNQPQHF.

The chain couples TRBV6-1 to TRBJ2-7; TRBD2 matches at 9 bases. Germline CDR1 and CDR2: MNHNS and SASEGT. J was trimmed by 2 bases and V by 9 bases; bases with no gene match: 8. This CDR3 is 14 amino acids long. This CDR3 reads CASVLRGGAYEQYF. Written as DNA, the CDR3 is TGTGCCAGTGTATTGCGCGGGGGGGCCTACGAGCAGTACTTC.

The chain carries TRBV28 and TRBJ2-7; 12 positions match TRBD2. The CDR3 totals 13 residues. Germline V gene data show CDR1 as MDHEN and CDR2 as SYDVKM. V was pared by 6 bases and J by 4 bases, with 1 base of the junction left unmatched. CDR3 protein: CASRTSGSYEQYF. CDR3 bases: TGTGCCAGCAGGACTAGCGGGAGTTACGAGCAGTACTTC.

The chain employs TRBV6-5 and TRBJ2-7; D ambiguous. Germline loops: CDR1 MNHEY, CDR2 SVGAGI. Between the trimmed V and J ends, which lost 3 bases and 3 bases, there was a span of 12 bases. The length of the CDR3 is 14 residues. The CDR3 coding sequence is TGTGCCAGCAGTTATCGGTTGAAGTTCTACGAGCAGTACTTC. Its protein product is CASSYRLKFYEQYF.